What follows is one T cell receptor beta chain and its context. Its target is not known. The CDR3 runs to 13 residues. Germline V gene sequence: CDR1 SGHAT, CDR2 FQNNGV. Trimming took 8 bases from V and 7 from J; bases not matched to a gene: 7. These data come from a study of cytomegalovirus exposure and HLA in healthy donors. Use of 60 Vbeta and 13 Jbeta primers characterized the PCR. The table came from immunoSEQ multiplex PCR; TCRdb's copy has only in-frame clones and leaves some out. This sample has about 140,000 clones, with around 80% found just once. Notes on the study in general: Immune exposure was documented only through CMV serostatus. A likely sequencing artifact accounted for one observed cluster of highly shared sequence variants.

The source material was PBMCs. The chain has TRBV11-2 and TRBJ2-7, with 11 nucleotides matching TRBD1. The receptor's source is a middle-aged man in good health and CMV-seronegative. The CDR3 sequence: CASRDRGFEEQYF. The CDR3 nucleotides read TGTGCCAGCCGGGACAGGGGGTTTGAAGAGCAGTACTTC. Together with reference TRBV11-2 and TRBJ2-7, the CDR3 gives the full variable domain: EAGVAQSPRYKIIEKRQSVAFWCNPISGHATLYWYQQILGQGPKLLIQFQNNGVVDDSQLPKDRFSAERLKGVDSTLKIQPAKLEDSAVYLCASRDRGFEEQYFGPGTRLTVT.